This T cell receptor beta chain derives from a study of blood T cell repertoires in COVID-19. About the study: COVID-19 samples collected from the United States, Italy and Spain covered acute and convalescent phases. The analysed material was cDNA or gDNA that came from T cells, B-cell-depleted T cells, or PBMCs.

The repertoire was sequenced with immunoSEQ multiplex PCR; TCRdb's copy has only in-frame clones and lacks some. The table lists about 270,000 clones, about nine tenths of them singletons. Participant-reported clinical history was the basis for cohort assignment. The germline CDR1 and CDR2 sequences are LNHDA and SQIVND (reference sequence). Trimming stripped 3 bases from V and 0 bases from J, with 9 bases between. The CDR3 consists of 16 residues. This receptor was taken from a woman aged 40 to 50 with acute COVID-19. This rearrangement joins TRBV19 to TRBJ2-6, with D perhaps TRBD1 (5 bases). The sample taken for sequencing was PBMCs or T cells enriched from blood (not recorded which). CDR3 residues: CASSMGRLSGANVLTF. The DNA of the CDR3 is TGTGCCAGTAGTATGGGGCGCCTCTCTGGGGCCAACGTCCTGACTTTC.